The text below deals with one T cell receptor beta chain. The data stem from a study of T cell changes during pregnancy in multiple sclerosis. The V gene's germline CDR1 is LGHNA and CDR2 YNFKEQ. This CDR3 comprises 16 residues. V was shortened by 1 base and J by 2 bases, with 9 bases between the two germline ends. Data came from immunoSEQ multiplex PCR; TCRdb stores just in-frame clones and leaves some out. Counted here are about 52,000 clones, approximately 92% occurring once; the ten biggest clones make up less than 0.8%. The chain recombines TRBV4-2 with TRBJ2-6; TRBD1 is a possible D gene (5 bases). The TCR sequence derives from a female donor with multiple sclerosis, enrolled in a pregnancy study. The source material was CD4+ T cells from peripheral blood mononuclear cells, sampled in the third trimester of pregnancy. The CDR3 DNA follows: TGTGCCAGCAGCCAAGCACAGGTGGCTGGGGCCAACGTCCTGACTTTC. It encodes CASSQAQVAGANVLTF.